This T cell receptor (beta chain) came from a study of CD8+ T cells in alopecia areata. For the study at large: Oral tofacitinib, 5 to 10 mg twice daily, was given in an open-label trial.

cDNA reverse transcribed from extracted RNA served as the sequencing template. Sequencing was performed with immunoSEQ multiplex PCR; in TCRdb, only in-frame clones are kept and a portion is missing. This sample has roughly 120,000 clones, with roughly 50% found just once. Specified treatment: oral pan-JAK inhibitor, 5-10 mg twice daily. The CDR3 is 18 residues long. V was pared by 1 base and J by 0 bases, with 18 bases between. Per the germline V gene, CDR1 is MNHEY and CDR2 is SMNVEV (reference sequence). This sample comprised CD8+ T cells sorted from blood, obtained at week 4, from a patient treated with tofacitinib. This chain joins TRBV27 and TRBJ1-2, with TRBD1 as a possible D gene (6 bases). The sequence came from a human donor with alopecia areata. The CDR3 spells CASSLLVRMGGPNYGYTF. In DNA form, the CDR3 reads TGTGCCAGCAGTTTATTAGTCCGAATGGGGGGGCCTAACTATGGCTACACCTTC.